What follows is one TCR beta chain and its context. The record originates from a study of T cell responses to AZD1222 COVID-19 vaccine. The assay was immunoSEQ multiplex PCR, and TCRdb's table has in-frame clones only and misses some. The table has about 150,000 clones, approximately 90% seen once. This CDR3 spans 13 amino acids. V was cut by 6 bases and J by 1 base, with 12 bases left in between. Germline values: CDR1 SQVTM, CDR2 ANQGSEA. The chain combines TRBV29-1 with TRBJ1-1; D gene uncertain. The specimen comprised peripheral blood, sampled 28 days after the second AZD1222 dose. This receptor was identified in an adult who received the AZD1222 COVID-19 vaccine. Here the CDR3 reads CSVPDLGNTEAFF. The CDR3 nucleotides read TGCAGCGTGCCAGACCTGGGGAACACTGAAGCTTTCTTT.